This TCR beta chain appears in the sequencing data of a study of cytomegalovirus exposure and HLA in healthy donors. At the level of the study: The roughly 700 first-cohort repertoires shared a platform with the 100 to 150 validation repertoires, as reported in a later analysis.

Generated by immunoSEQ multiplex PCR, the TCRdb table keeps only in-frame clones and is missing some. The sample shows 250,000 to 300,000 clones, approximately 86% of them seen only once. The donors belonged to the approximately 120-subject validation cohort, separate from the roughly 710-subject first cohort. This clone was found once. Its antigen is unknown. Trimming removed 8 bases from V and 2 bases from J; junction bases left unmatched: 6. CDR3 size: 14 residues. The germline V gene has CDR1 GTSNPN and CDR2 SVGIG (reference sequence). Regarding the study as a whole: Diagnosis of cytomegalovirus status made by the classifier reportedly showed high specificity and sensitivity. In vitro data verified a few CMV-associated chains as specific for CMV antigens.

Sample: PBMCs. The rearrangement joins TRBV30 to TRBJ2-3; TRBD2 aligns across 11 bases. The sequence was obtained from a woman between 18 and 29 years old in good health and CMV-seronegative. The CDR3 loop is CAQKLAGDTDTQYF. CDR3 nucleotide sequence: TGTGCCCAGAAACTAGCGGGAGACACAGATACGCAGTATTTT.